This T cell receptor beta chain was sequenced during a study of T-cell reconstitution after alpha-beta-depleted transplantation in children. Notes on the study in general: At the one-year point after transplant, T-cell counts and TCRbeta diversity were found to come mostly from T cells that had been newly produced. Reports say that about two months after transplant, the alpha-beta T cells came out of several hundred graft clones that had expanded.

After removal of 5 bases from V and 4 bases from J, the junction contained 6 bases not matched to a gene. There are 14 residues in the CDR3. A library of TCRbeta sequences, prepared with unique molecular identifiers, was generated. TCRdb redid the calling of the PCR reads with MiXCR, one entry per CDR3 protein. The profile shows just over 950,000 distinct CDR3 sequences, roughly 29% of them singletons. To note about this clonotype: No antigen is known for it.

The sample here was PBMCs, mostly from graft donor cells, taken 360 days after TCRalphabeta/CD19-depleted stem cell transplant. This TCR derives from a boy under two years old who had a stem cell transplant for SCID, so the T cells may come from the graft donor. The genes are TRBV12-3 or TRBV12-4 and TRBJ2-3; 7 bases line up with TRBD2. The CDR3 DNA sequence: TGTGCCAGCAGTAAACGACTAGCCCCAGATACGCAGTATTTT. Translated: CASSKRLAPDTQYF.